This T cell receptor (beta chain) was obtained from a study of T cells in tuberculosis. In the study overall: T cells were selected with CD1B tetramers loaded with glucose monomycolate.

TCRdb's table, derived via immunoSEQ multiplex PCR, lists solely in-frame clones and lacks some. Of 88,000 or so clones listed, under 95% are singletons. This CDR3 has 16 residues. Looked up from germline, CDR1 is SGHTA and CDR2 is FQGNSA. V gave up 5 bases and J gave up 0 bases; unmatched junction bases: 8. Points from the study as a whole: Some low-affinity tetramer-binding T cells may be absent from this sample.

Sorting used thawed, overnight-rested PBMC stained with anti-CD3, a viability dye and GMM-loaded CD1B tetramer. CD1B tetramers were loaded with Rhodococcus equi-derived C32 glucose monomycolate. Tetramer-negative cells, 75,000 to 100,000 per donor, were also sorted. The gene calls are TRBV7-2 and TRBJ2-3, with 7 bases that match TRBD1. The material sequenced was CD1b-GMM tetramer-negative cells sorted from PBMCs. The clonotype was recovered from an adult woman with latent tuberculosis. The CDR3 region is CASSTRTGSSTDTQYF. The CDR3 DNA follows: TGTGCCAGCAGCACAAGGACAGGCTCTAGCACAGATACGCAGTATTTT.